This TCR beta chain originates from a study of T cell responses to AZD1222 COVID-19 vaccine. Per germline, CDR1 ENHRY and CDR2 SYGVKD. V was pared by 6 bases and J by 4 bases, with 5 bases of the junction left unmatched. CDR3 length: 13 amino acids. Method: immunoSEQ multiplex PCR; TCRdb's copy keeps in-frame clones and lacks some. The table includes under 140,000 clones, 92% detected once. The rearrangement uses TRBV10-3 and TRBJ1-1, with TRBD1 matching 7 bases. This receptor was identified in an adult who received the AZD1222 COVID-19 vaccine. Material: peripheral blood, obtained 28 days after the second AZD1222 dose. The CDR3 DNA reads as TGTGCCATCAGAGACAGGGAGGGCACTGAAGCTTTCTTT. This gives the protein CAIRDREGTEAFF.